Listed below are T cell receptor beta chains from one sample, sequenced in a study of Ad26.COV2.S vaccination and SARS-CoV-2 variants. TCRdb's table, derived via immunoSEQ multiplex PCR, lists solely in-frame clones and lacks some. The repertoire holds hundreds of thousands of clones, 89% seen once, with approximately 1.5% in the top ten. The starting material was peripheral blood, obtained in a trial of Ad26.COV2.S vaccine versus placebo. These receptors were taken from a person between 18 and 65 years old who received the Ad26.COV2.S COVID-19 vaccine or a placebo. Both conserved end residues are part of each CDR3. D genes are given only for firm matches. The size of a clone is reported for some rows only, either as once, few or many, or as a class for expanded clones.

>-|TRBJ2-3|-|TRBV2
TGTGCCAGCAGAATGGAGGGGGCTTTCACAGATACGCAGTATTTT
CASRMEGAFTDTQYF
>-|TRBJ1-5|-|TRBV30
TGTGCCTGGAGAGTGGACCCTAATCAGCCCCAGCATTTT
CAWRVDPNQPQHF
>-|TRBJ2-1|TRBD2|TRBV19
TGTGCCAGTAGTATAGACGGGACTAGCGGGAAAGATGAGCAGTTCTTC
CASSIDGTSGKDEQFF
>-|TRBJ2-3|TRBD2|TRBV19
TGTGCCAGTAGTTCGGGAGGTGGCACAGATACGCAGTATTTT
CASSSGGGTDTQYF
>-|TRBJ2-7|-|TRBV15
TGTGCCACCAGCAGATTCCCGGGCTACGAGCAGTACTTC
CATSRFPGYEQYF
>-|TRBJ2-5|-|TRBV7-6
TGTGCCAGCAGCCGACAACAAGAGACCCAGTACTTC
CASSRQQETQYF
>-|TRBJ2-7|-|TRBV29-1
TGCAGCGCCCGGGACAACCAAAACTACGAGCAGTACTTC
CSARDNQNYEQYF
>-|TRBJ2-1|TRBD2|TRBV7-9
TGTGCCAGCAGCCAGGGACTAGCGGGGGCCAATGAGCAGTTCTTC
CASSQGLAGANEQFF
>-|TRBJ2-3|TRBD2|TRBV19
TGTGCCAGCTCTCCTGGCGGGAGCAGCACAGATACGCAGTATTTT
CASSPGGSSTDTQYF
>-|TRBJ2-3|TRBD2|TRBV19
TGTGCCAGTAGGCTCTATGGGACTACTAGCACAGATACGCAGTATTTT
CASRLYGTTSTDTQYF
>-|TRBJ1-6|-|TRBV14
TGTGCCAGCAGCCAAGATAGGTGGTCACCCCTCCACTTT
CASSQDRWSPLHF
>-|TRBJ1-2|-|TRBV6-1
TGTGCCAGCAGTGATCGTGGAGGCGGCTATGGCTACACCTTC
CASSDRGGGYGYTF
>-|TRBJ1-3|-|TRBV19
TGTGCCAGTAGTATGGTAACGGGGGTGTACGGAAACACCATATATTTT
CASSMVTGVYGNTIYF
>-|TRBJ1-6|-|TRBV18
TGTGCCAGCTCACCACGAGGGGCCAATTCACCCCTCCACTTT
CASSPRGANSPLHF
>-|TRBJ1-2|-|TRBV29-1
TGCAGCGATAGGGACGGGGGCTCTAACTATGGCTACACCTTC
CSDRDGGSNYGYTF
>-|TRBJ2-3|-|TRBV27
TGTGCCAGCTCCTGGGGTCCCCCCGGTAAGCCATATACAGATACGCAGTATTTT
CASSWGPPGKPYTDTQYF
>-|TRBJ1-1|-|TRBV29-1
TGCAGCGGTCGACTCTCAATAAACACTGAAGCTTTCTTT
CSGRLSINTEAFF
>few|TRBJ2-3|TRBD1|TRBV7-8
TGTGCCAGCAGCACGTTACAGGGGGCGCCGACAGATACGCAGTATTTT
CASSTLQGAPTDTQYF